This record covers a single TCR beta chain. Its matching antigen is unknown. This record comes from a study of cytomegalovirus exposure and HLA in healthy donors. Overall study: Earlier work reported 100 million or so unique TCR beta sequences from some 170 million T cells.

Both 60 Vbeta primers and 13 Jbeta primers went into the PCR. The method was immunoSEQ multiplex PCR; TCRdb's version includes in-frame clones alone and lacks a portion of them. The profile covers roughly 130,000 clones, with approximately 80% appearing a single time and approximately 1.2% taken by the ten largest. General study results and limits: In all likelihood, a cluster of highly shared sequence variants was a sequencing artifact. With later analysis, a missense DCLRE1C variant became linked to TCR beta V- and J-gene trimming. Exclusion applied to some V segments, including TRBV6-2 and TRBV6-3, as they were indistinguishable.

V trimming: 7 bases; J trimming: 2 bases; junction bases outside the gene matches: 7. Per the germline V gene, CDR1 is SGHAT and CDR2 is FQNNGV. The CDR3 is made up of 15 amino acids. The TCR originated in a male donor in good health and CMV-seropositive. The sequenced sample was PBMCs. The chain has TRBV11-2 and TRBJ2-2; 7 bases agree with TRBD1. CDR3 protein: CASNPGQRNTGELFF. CDR3 in DNA: TGTGCCAGCAACCCGGGACAGCGAAACACCGGGGAGCTGTTTTTT.